Sequencing of this T cell receptor beta chain was carried out in a study of shared clonotypes between healthy human individuals. The protocol was immunoSEQ multiplex PCR, while the TCRdb copy is restricted to in-frame clones and leaves out a portion. The table lists 1,500,000 or so clones, roughly 96% of them singletons, with about 1% in the top ten. Study results and limitations: Represented genetic and exposure-history diversity was restricted by having few donors.

This clone has a handful of counts. What it binds is not known. In the same sample, other DNA sequences code for this CDR3. J lost 4 bases, V lost 1 base, and 3 bases had no gene match. In germline, CDR1 is SEHNR, CDR2 FQNEAQ (reference sequence). The CDR3 consists of 14 residues. The chain couples TRBV7-9 to TRBJ2-7; TRBD1 matches 8 bases. This clonotype was obtained from a man aged 30 to 45 in good health. Sequencing input: naive CD4+ T cells sorted from blood. The subset is: CD45RA+ positively selected. In DNA form, the CDR3 reads TGTGCCAGCAGCTTAGGGACAGGGTCGTACGAGCAGTACTTC. Protein product: CASSLGTGSYEQYF.